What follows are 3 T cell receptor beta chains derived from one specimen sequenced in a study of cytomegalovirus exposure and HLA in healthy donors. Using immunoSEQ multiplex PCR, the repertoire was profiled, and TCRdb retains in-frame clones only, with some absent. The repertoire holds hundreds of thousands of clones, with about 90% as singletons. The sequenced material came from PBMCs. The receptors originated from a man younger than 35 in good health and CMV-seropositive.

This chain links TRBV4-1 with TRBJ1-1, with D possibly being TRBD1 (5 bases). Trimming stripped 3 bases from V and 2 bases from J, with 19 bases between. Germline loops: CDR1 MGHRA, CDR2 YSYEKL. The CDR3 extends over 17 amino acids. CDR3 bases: TGCGCCAGCAGCCAGAACCTCCCGGGAAGGGGAAACACTGAAGCTTTCTTT. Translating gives CASSQNLPGRGNTEAFF.

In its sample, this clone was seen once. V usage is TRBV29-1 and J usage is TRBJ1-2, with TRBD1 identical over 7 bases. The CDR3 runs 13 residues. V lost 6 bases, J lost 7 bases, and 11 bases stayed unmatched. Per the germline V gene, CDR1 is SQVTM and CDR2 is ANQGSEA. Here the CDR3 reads CSVGRRTGVGYTF. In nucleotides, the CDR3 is TGCAGCGTCGGCCGTAGGACAGGAGTTGGCTACACCTTC.

The CDR3: CASSLGTRSYEQYF. CDR3 sequence (DNA): TGCGCCAGCAGCTTGGGGACTCGCTCCTACGAGCAGTACTTC. The chain carries TRBV5-1 and TRBJ2-7, with D tentatively TRBD2 (5 bases). This CDR3 is built from 14 residues. The ends were cut back, 0 bases at V and 0 bases at J, with 7 bases in the middle. The germline gives CDR1 SGHRS, CDR2 YFSETQ.